Below, 30 T cell receptor beta chains from the same sample are listed, as sequenced in a study of T cell repertoires in cytomegalovirus infection. TCRdb re-derived calls from the reads in MiXCR, one entry per CDR3 protein. The sample has approximately 350,000 distinct CDR3 sequences; about 35% are singletons. These receptors have no known antigen. The sequencing here drew on cultured PBMCs, taken from culture after CMV antigen stimulation. These receptors originate from a human donor in good health (CMV status not recorded). Some clones in this sample may be carry-over from other donors' samples.

The chain's CDR3 is CASSLGGGHSGTEAFF. Written as DNA, the CDR3 is TGTGCCAGCAGCTTAGGCGGGGGCCACTCAGGGACTGAAGCTTTCTTT. The chain uses TRBV7-2 and TRBJ1-1, with D possibly matching TRBD1 (6 bases). CDR1 and CDR2 from the germline V gene are SGHTA and FQGNSA. The CDR3 totals 16 residues. Trimming took 1 base from V and 5 from J, leaving 17 bases between them. The whole variable domain, remainder taken from reference TRBV7-2 and TRBJ1-1, is GAGVSQSPSNKVTEKGKDVELRCDPISGHTALYWYRQSLGQGLEFLIYFQGNSAPDKSGLPSDRFSAERTGGSVSTLTIQRTQQEDSAVYLCASSLGGGHSGTEAFFGQGTRLTVV.

The V gene is TRBV20-1, the J gene TRBJ2-3, with 12 nucleotides matching TRBD2. J gave up 6 bases and V 5 bases, and 9 bases lay outside the gene matches. Germline assignment: CDR1 DFQATT and CDR2 SNEGSKA (reference sequence). The CDR3 consists of 15 residues. The CDR3 reads CSAPRSSGRADTQYF. CDR3 DNA: TGCAGTGCTCCAAGGTCTAGCGGGAGGGCCGATACGCAGTATTTT.

The chain uses TRBV5-4 and TRBJ1-3; 7 positions match TRBD1. V shed 4 bases and J 4 bases; nucleotides not matched to a gene: 11. The CDR3 runs 16 residues. CDR1 is SGHNT and CDR2 is YYREEE in the germline V gene (reference sequence). Here the CDR3 reads CASSAPQGVLGNTIYF. The CDR3 DNA follows: TGTGCCAGCAGCGCGCCGCAGGGGGTTCTCGGAAACACCATATATTTT.

V and J are TRBV19 and TRBJ1-2; tentative D call: TRBD1 (5 bases). This CDR3 contains 15 residues. V lost 3 bases to trimming and J lost 3 bases, with 14 bases between them. Germline V gene lookup returns CDR1 LNHDA and CDR2 SQIVND (reference sequence). CDR3 DNA: TGTGCCAGTAGTATGACCCGGACATCTCACTATGGCTACACCTTC. Translating it yields CASSMTRTSHYGYTF.

The table lists this clonotype with a few counts. The chain recombines TRBV28 with TRBJ2-7; 7 nucleotides align to TRBD1. The CDR3 totals 15 residues. The V segment lost 5 bases and the J segment 0 bases; nucleotides outside the gene matches: 7. CDR1 and CDR2 (germline): MDHEN, SYDVKM. As DNA, the CDR3 is TGTGCCAGCAGTATGACTAAGGGGGCCTCCTACGAGCAGTACTTC. Translating gives CASSMTKGASYEQYF.

This clonotype came up many times. The V and J genes are TRBV7-2 and TRBJ2-7, with D possibly TRBD1 on 5 matching bases. The CDR3 is made up of 15 amino acids. The V gene lost 1 base and the J gene lost 2 bases, with 12 bases spanning the gap. Germline CDR1 SGHTA, CDR2 FQGNSA. As DNA, the CDR3 is TGTGCCAGCAGCTTAGATCAGGGTTGGCCCTACGAGCAGTACTTC. The encoded protein is CASSLDQGWPYEQYF.

This clonotype was seen only a few times. CDR3 residues: CASSPGLAGGADTQYF. The CDR3, as DNA: TGTGCCAGCAGCCCCGGACTAGCGGGAGGGGCAGATACGCAGTATTTT. The chain links TRBV7-2 to TRBJ2-3; 15 nucleotides align to TRBD2. Germline V gene data show CDR1 as SGHTA and CDR2 as FQGNSA. This CDR3 is 16 amino acids long. The V gene end was trimmed by 5 bases and the J gene end by 4 bases; junction bases not matched to a gene: 4.

This clonotype was detected a few times. The V call is TRBV24-1, the J call TRBJ2-1; no clear D. Germline V lookup: CDR1 KGHDR, CDR2 SFDVKD. V was trimmed by 5 bases and J by 1 base, leaving 11 bases between them. CDR3 length: 15 amino acids. As DNA, the CDR3 is TGTGCCACCAGTGGGACCTCTGGGTCCTACAATGAGCAGTTCTTC. Its protein product is CATSGTSGSYNEQFF.

This clonotype occurred many times. V and J are TRBV5-6 and TRBJ2-5; D perhaps matches TRBD1 (5 bases). This CDR3 comprises 16 residues. Germline V gene data show CDR1 as SGHDT and CDR2 as YYEEEE. The V end lost 6 bases, the J end lost 2 bases, and 20 bases lay between the germline ends. This chain's CDR3 is CASNTVRVFAQETQYF. CDR3 sequence (DNA): TGTGCCAGCAATACCGTCAGGGTATTCGCGCAAGAGACCCAGTACTTC. Variable domain in full (rest from reference TRBV5-6 and TRBJ2-5): DAGVTQSPTHLIKTRGQQVTLRCSPKSGHDTVSWYQQALGQGPQFIFQYYEEEERQRGNFPDRFSGHQFPNYSSELNVNALLLGDSALYLCASNTVRVFAQETQYFGPGTRLLVL.

V and J are TRBV4-2 and TRBJ2-7; weak D call: TRBD1 (6 bases). From germline, CDR1 is LGHNA and CDR2 YNFKEQ. The CDR3 is 14 amino acids. Trimming left V 1 base short and J 5 bases short, with 12 bases between. This CDR3 is CASSQGMAGDEQYF. Here the CDR3 DNA reads TGTGCCAGCAGCCAAGGGATGGCAGGGGACGAGCAGTACTTC.

The chain combines TRBV19 with TRBJ2-3; no firm D call. CDR3 length: 17 residues. Trimming took off 5 bases at V and 5 bases at J, with 23 bases between the two ends. CDR1 and CDR2 from the germline V gene are LNHDA and SQIVND (reference sequence). The CDR3 nucleotides read TGTGCCAGTAGTCACCCCCTCGGTACACCGACGGAAGATACGCAGTATTTT. The encoded protein is CASSHPLGTPTEDTQYF.

V gene TRBV20-1 combines with J gene TRBJ2-3; 12 nucleotides match TRBD2. J lost 6 bases, V lost 2 bases, and 9 bases had no gene match. Germline assignment: CDR1 DFQATT and CDR2 SNEGSKA (reference sequence). The CDR3 is made up of 16 amino acids. CDR3 sequence reads: CSARPPSGRALDTQYF. The CDR3 DNA is TGCAGTGCTAGACCCCCTAGCGGGAGGGCCCTCGATACGCAGTATTTT.

V usage is TRBV19 and J usage is TRBJ1-5, with a weak D call TRBD1 (5 bases). Trimming stripped 11 bases from V and 7 bases from J, with 15 bases between. The germline CDR1 and CDR2 sequences are LNHDA and SQIVND (reference sequence). This CDR3 comprises 12 residues. CDR3: CAGGVVGQPQHF. The CDR3 region has the DNA TGTGCCGGGGGGGTTGTGGGACAGCCCCAGCATTTT.

This clonotype was seen at least ten times. This chain links TRBV4-1 with TRBJ2-7; tentatively, D is TRBD2 (5 bases). The CDR3 spans 15 residues. V lost 0 bases and J lost 7, with 16 bases in between. Germline-derived CDR1 and CDR2 are MGHRA and YSYEKL. CDR3 DNA sequence: TGCGCCAGCAGCCAAGATCGGCTAGGAGGTGGGGAGCAGTACTTC. It codes for CASSQDRLGGGEQYF.

The J gene is TRBJ2-2, the V gene TRBV7-2, with 14 bases that match TRBD2. This CDR3 has 16 amino acids. V lost 5 bases, J lost 10 bases, and 9 bases stayed unmatched. The V gene's germline CDR1 is SGHTA and CDR2 FQGNSA. CDR3 loop: CASSQEGLAGAAELFF. The CDR3 DNA sequence: TGTGCCAGCAGCCAAGAGGGACTAGCGGGAGCTGCGGAGCTGTTTTTT.

In its sample, this clonotype was seen a few times. The J gene is TRBJ1-2, the V gene TRBV19; the D is unclear. The CDR3 contains 13 residues. The ends were cut back, 2 bases at V and 0 bases at J, with 4 bases in the middle. Germline CDR1 is LNHDA and CDR2 is SQIVND (reference sequence). The CDR3 DNA sequence: TGTGCCAGTAGTATACAGACTAACTATGGCTACACCTTC. The encoded protein is CASSIQTNYGYTF.

In its sample, this clonotype was seen many times. The CDR3 DNA is TGTGCCAGCAGCCGGGCAGGGGATGGCACAGATACGCAGTATTTT. It encodes CASSRAGDGTDTQYF. The rearrangement uses TRBV7-6 and TRBJ2-3; maybe TRBD1 (6 bases). V lost 5 bases to trimming and J lost 1 base, with 13 bases between them. Germline loops: CDR1 SGHVS, CDR2 FNYEAQ. The CDR3 runs 15 residues.

This clonotype has just a few counts. The rearrangement joins TRBV15 to TRBJ1-5; 10 nucleotides line up with TRBD1. Germline V gives CDR1 LNHNV, CDR2 YYDKDF (reference sequence). This CDR3 is built from 14 residues. The V and J ends lost 9 bases and 2 bases, in that order; junction bases with no gene match: 4. The CDR3, as DNA: TGTGCCACATCGGACAGGGGGGGCAATCAGCCCCAGCATTTT. Its translation: CATSDRGGNQPQHF.

The chain joins TRBV12-3 or TRBV12-4 to TRBJ2-2; D is possibly TRBD1 (5 bases). The V end was cut by 3 bases, the J end by 2 bases, with 16 bases between. This CDR3 comprises 17 residues. The CDR3 bases are TGTGCCAGCAGTTTCTTCAGGGTCCCCCCAAACACCGGGGAGCTGTTTTTT. Amino acids: CASSFFRVPPNTGELFF.

The chain couples TRBV7-8 to TRBJ2-3; D is unclear. The CDR3 spans 15 residues. Trimming shortened V by 5 bases and J by 0 bases, and 12 bases separated the two germline ends. Germline-derived CDR1 and CDR2 are SGHVS and FQNEAQ. The chain's CDR3 is CASSQLGHSTDTQYF. DNA for the CDR3: TGTGCCAGCAGCCAGCTCGGGCATAGCACAGATACGCAGTATTTT.

The CDR3 sequence is CASSRSGSNEQFF. The CDR3 DNA follows: TGTGCCAGTAGCAGGTCGGGGAGCAATGAGCAGTTCTTC. The genes are TRBV19 and TRBJ2-1, with a tentative D call TRBD2 (5 bases). Germline lookup yields CDR1 LNHDA and CDR2 SQIVND (reference sequence). The length of the CDR3 is 13 residues. Trimming pared 6 bases from V and 6 bases from J, leaving 12 bases between. Drawing the rest from reference TRBV19 and TRBJ2-1, the complete variable domain is DGGITQSPKYLFRKEGQNVTLSCEQNLNHDAMYWYRQDPGQGLRLIYYSQIVNDFQKGDIAEGYSVSREKKESFPLTVTSAQKNPTAFYLCASSRSGSNEQFFGPGTRLTVL.

This chain joins TRBV6-1 and TRBJ2-1; D possibly corresponds to TRBD2 (6 bases). Germline loops: CDR1 MNHNS, CDR2 SASEGT. Trimming removed 6 bases from V and 6 bases from J, with 24 bases in between. The CDR3 consists of 17 residues. CDR3 bases: TGTGCCAGCAGACCCCGGAGGGCGGGACTTCAAGTCAATGAGCAGTTCTTC. Protein product: CASRPRRAGLQVNEQFF.

This clonotype was detected a few times. The CDR3, as DNA: TGCGCCAGCAGCTTGGTAGCGATACAAGAGACCCAGTACTTC. Translated, it gives CASSLVAIQETQYF. This sequence joins TRBV5-1 and TRBJ2-5; a weak D match, TRBD2 (5 bases). This CDR3 has 14 residues. CDR1 is SGHRS and CDR2 is YFSETQ in the germline V gene. V was trimmed by 0 bases and J by 2 bases, leaving 8 bases between them.

V gene TRBV10-3 combines with J gene TRBJ2-3, with a possible D match to TRBD2 (5 bases). The CDR3 totals 15 residues. The germline CDR1 and CDR2 sequences are ENHRY and SYGVKD. Between the trimmed V and J ends, which lost 4 bases and 0 bases, there was a span of 11 bases. The CDR3 protein is CAISASTTSTDTQYF. The CDR3 coding sequence is TGTGCCATCAGTGCTAGCACCACTAGCACAGATACGCAGTATTTT.

The chain has TRBV6-6 and TRBJ2-1; 13 bases fit TRBD2. Trimming cost V 5 bases and J 1 base; bases outside gene matches: 5. CDR1 and CDR2 (germline): MNHNY, SVGAGI (reference sequence). There are 17 residues in the CDR3. The CDR3 coding sequence is TGTGCCAGCAGTCTGAGACTAGCGGGGGGTTCCTACAATGAGCAGTTCTTC. Protein product: CASSLRLAGGSYNEQFF.

This clonotype was observed a few times. V is TRBV19 and J is TRBJ1-1; D is unresolved. V was cut by 9 bases and J by 8 bases, with 13 bases left in between. The germline V gene encodes CDR1 LNHDA and CDR2 SQIVND (reference sequence). The CDR3 is 11 amino acids. CDR3 in amino acids: CASGFTREAFF. CDR3 in DNA: TGTGCCAGCGGATTTACAAGGGAAGCTTTCTTT.

This clonotype has at least ten counts. The V gene is TRBV12-3 or TRBV12-4, the J gene TRBJ1-1; TRBD1 is a possible D gene (6 bases). The CDR3 is 18 residues long. The V end was cut by 4 bases, the J end by 3 bases, with 24 bases between. The DNA for the CDR3 is TGTGCCAGCAGTTCCGGACAGTGGCCGAACGGCCCGTACACTGAAGCTTTCTTT. It codes for CASSSGQWPNGPYTEAFF.

The chain uses TRBV15 and TRBJ2-3; 8 nucleotides match TRBD2. Germline lookup yields CDR1 LNHNV and CDR2 YYDKDF (reference sequence). Trimming at V came to 5 bases and at J to 1 base, leaving 5 bases not matched to a gene. CDR3 size: 15 residues. CDR3 in amino acids: CATSPGGLGTDTQYF. The CDR3 DNA is TGTGCCACCAGCCCGGGAGGGCTAGGCACAGATACGCAGTATTTT.

The rearrangement uses TRBV7-3 and TRBJ2-2; 10 bases match TRBD2. The CDR3 runs to 16 residues. Per germline, CDR1 SGHTA and CDR2 FQGTGA. The V gene end was trimmed by 4 bases and the J gene end by 6 bases; junction bases not matched to a gene: 8. In DNA form, the CDR3 reads TGTGCCAGCAGCTCCCCAGCGGGAGGGAGGGCCGGGGAGCTGTTTTTT. This codes for CASSSPAGGRAGELFF.

The rearrangement links TRBV11-3 to TRBJ1-4; D is ambiguous. The CDR3 totals 15 residues. Trimming pared 3 bases from V and 8 bases from J, leaving 16 bases between. Germline CDR1 and CDR2: SGHNT and YENEEA. CDR3 loop: CASSFRPNSGEKLFF. In nucleotides, the CDR3 is TGTGCCAGCAGCTTCCGACCCAATTCGGGGGAAAAACTGTTTTTT.